This entry lists 32 T cell receptor beta chains sequenced from one sample in a study of blood T cell repertoires in COVID-19. Profiled with immunoSEQ multiplex PCR; TCRdb holds only in-frame clones, not every one. The sample contains 180,000 or so clones, roughly 84% of which appear only once. Sequenced material: PBMCs or T cells enriched from blood (not recorded which). These receptors originate from a woman aged 55-69 years who had recovered from COVID-19.

This chain joins TRBV6-6 and TRBJ2-3; no firm D call. The CDR3 is made up of 12 amino acids. V lost 6 bases to trimming and J lost 6 bases, with 10 bases between them. CDR1 and CDR2 (germline): MNHNY, SVGAGI (reference sequence). The CDR3 DNA reads TGTGCCAGCAGCCCCCTCCTGGATACGCAGTATTTT. Translation gives CASSPLLDTQYF.

V usage is TRBV6-5 and J usage is TRBJ1-1; D perhaps matches TRBD1 (6 bases). The CDR3 covers 13 residues. Germline lookup yields CDR1 MNHEY and CDR2 SVGAGI. V gave up 7 bases and J gave up 5 bases, with 14 bases separating them. The CDR3 region has the DNA TGTGCCAGCACCAGGGGCCCCAGGACTGAAGCTTTCTTT. Translating it yields CASTRGPRTEAFF.

The chain recombines TRBV19 with TRBJ1-1; weak D call: TRBD1 (5 bases). The germline V gene encodes CDR1 LNHDA and CDR2 SQIVND (reference sequence). The V end lost 7 bases, the J end lost 4 bases, and 16 bases lay between the germline ends. The CDR3 runs 14 residues. The CDR3 sequence is CASTPRHRTTEAFF. CDR3 coding DNA: TGTGCCAGTACTCCCCGTCACAGGACCACTGAAGCTTTCTTT.

The rearrangement uses TRBV5-6 and TRBJ2-3; 9 bases match TRBD1. The V gene end was trimmed by 4 bases and the J gene end by 0 bases; junction bases not matched to a gene: 3. Germline CDR1 and CDR2: SGHDT and YYEEEE. The CDR3 is 15 amino acids. The CDR3 DNA is TGTGCCAGCAGCCTGGGACAGGGCAGCACAGATACGCAGTATTTT. Protein product: CASSLGQGSTDTQYF.

This clone was counted a few times. The rearrangement uses TRBV6-1 and TRBJ1-1, with D possibly TRBD1 on 5 matching bases. CDR1 and CDR2 (germline): MNHNS, SASEGT. With 1 base removed from V and 6 bases from J, the gap between germline ends came to 24 bases. The CDR3 is 18 residues long. The CDR3 coding sequence is TGTGCCAGCAGTGAAGGCCCCGCCTGGAGGGGCTCCTTCGCTGAAGCTTTCTTT. Protein: CASSEGPAWRGSFAEAFF.

This clone was detected only once. The chain has TRBV2 and TRBJ1-5, with D unresolved. The CDR3 covers 11 residues. Germline V gives CDR1 SNHLY, CDR2 FYNNEI. The V gene lost 3 bases and the J gene lost 8 bases, with 5 bases spanning the gap. The CDR3 nucleotides read TGTGCCAGCAGTGAGGGAGAGCCCCAGCATTTT. Its translation: CASSEGEPQHF.

This clone was seen only a few times. The V gene is TRBV2, the J gene TRBJ2-3, with 8 bases matching TRBD1. V lost 1 base to trimming and J lost 3 bases; unmatched junction nucleotides: 0. This CDR3 has 14 amino acids. Germline V gives CDR1 SNHLY, CDR2 FYNNEI. CDR3 DNA sequence: TGTGCCAGCAGTGAAGACAGGGGGACAGATACGCAGTATTTT. It translates to CASSEDRGTDTQYF.

The chain links TRBV7-9 to TRBJ1-6; tentatively, D is TRBD1 (6 bases). Deletions cut 2 bases from V and 9 bases from J, with 11 bases between. CDR3 length: 14 residues. Germline CDR1 is SEHNR and CDR2 is FQNEAQ (reference sequence). DNA of the CDR3: TGTGCCAGCAGCTTACCAGGGGTTATTTCACCCCTCCACTTT. It specifies CASSLPGVISPLHF. The full variable domain, in which reference TRBV7-9 and TRBJ1-6 provide the parts outside the CDR3, is DTGVSQNPRHKITKRGQNVTFRCDPISEHNRLYWYRQTLGQGPEFLTYFQNEAQLEKSRLLSDRFSAERPKGSFSTLEIQRTEQGDSAMYLCASSLPGVISPLHFGNGTRLTVT.

DNA of the CDR3: TGTGCCAGTTGGAGGGTGGGCTATGGCTACACCTTC. Residues: CASWRVGYGYTF. The chain couples TRBV19 to TRBJ1-2; no reliable D call. CDR1 is LNHDA and CDR2 is SQIVND in the germline V gene (reference sequence). V was trimmed by 8 bases and J by 4 bases, leaving 11 bases between them. This CDR3 spans 12 amino acids.

V usage is TRBV7-8 and J usage is TRBJ1-1; 8 bases are shared with TRBD1. Germline CDR1 and CDR2: SGHVS and FQNEAQ. The CDR3 has 14 residues. Losses at the gene ends were 1 base for V and 7 bases for J; bases not matched to a gene: 5. The CDR3 loop reads CASSLGTGNVEAFF. The CDR3 DNA reads TGTGCCAGCAGCTTAGGGACAGGGAATGTTGAAGCTTTCTTT.

This clone came up once. J is TRBJ2-1 and V is TRBV5-1; perhaps TRBD1 as D (5 bases). From germline, CDR1 is SGHRS and CDR2 YFSETQ. The CDR3 contains 12 residues. The V and J ends lost 0 bases and 7 bases respectively, with 5 bases between them. In DNA form, the CDR3 reads TGCGCCAGCAGCTTGGAGGGGAATGAGCAGTTCTTC. Translated, it gives CASSLEGNEQFF.

The CDR3: CASSEGLAKETQYF. The CDR3 DNA is TGTGCCAGCAGTGAGGGACTGGCAAAAGAGACCCAGTACTTC. The gene calls are TRBV6-1 and TRBJ2-5; D is possibly TRBD2 (6 bases). This CDR3 has 14 amino acids. Germline CDR1 MNHNS, CDR2 SASEGT. Trimming removed 3 bases from V and 3 bases from J, with 11 bases in between.

About this clone itself: At the DNA level, this CDR3 is encoded by other sequences in the same sample as well. This chain joins TRBV7-2 and TRBJ2-3; D is undetermined. The CDR3 has 12 residues. From germline, CDR1 is SGHTA and CDR2 FQGNSA. The V end lost 6 bases, the J end lost 6 bases, and 10 bases lay between the germline ends. CDR3 residues: CASSPIGDTQYF. Written as DNA, the CDR3 is TGTGCCAGCAGTCCCATTGGCGATACGCAGTATTTT.

J is TRBJ2-2 and V is TRBV7-2, with TRBD2 identical over 10 bases. Trimming cost V 6 bases and J 6 bases; bases outside gene matches: 10. The CDR3 consists of 16 residues. In germline, CDR1 is SGHTA, CDR2 FQGNSA. The CDR3 DNA follows: TGTGCCAGCAGACCCTTAGCGGGAGGTACCCCCGGGGAGCTGTTTTTT. It is translated as CASRPLAGGTPGELFF.

This chain joins TRBV7-2 and TRBJ1-1; 7 positions match TRBD1. CDR1 and CDR2 (germline): SGHTA, FQGNSA. This CDR3 is built from 14 residues. With 1 base clipped from V and 4 bases from J, the junction kept 3 bases outside the gene matches. In nucleotides, the CDR3 is TGTGCCAGCAGCTTAGATTCAGGGGGCACTGAAGCTTTCTTT. Translating it yields CASSLDSGGTEAFF.

The chain is built from TRBV27 and TRBJ2-7, with 9 bases fitting TRBD1. The J segment lost 7 bases and the V segment lost 4 bases, leaving 8 bases of the junction unmatched. This CDR3 is built from 14 residues. Germline V CDR1 and CDR2: MNHEY, SMNVEV (reference sequence). Written as DNA, the CDR3 is TGTGCCAGCAGTTCGGGACAGGGCATAAGAGAGCAGTACTTC. Its translation is CASSSGQGIREQYF.

This sequence joins TRBV7-3 and TRBJ2-3; D not certain. V lost 2 bases and J 4 bases, leaving 7 bases between the germline ends. This CDR3 spans 13 amino acids. In germline, CDR1 is SGHTA, CDR2 FQGTGA. CDR3 coding DNA: TGTGCCAGCAGCTTAGGGCGAGCAGATACGCAGTATTTT. Translation gives CASSLGRADTQYF.

This clone was counted between two and nine times. This chain connects TRBV28 to TRBJ2-7; TRBD2 agrees at 8 bases. Germline V gene data show CDR1 as MDHEN and CDR2 as SYDVKM. Trimming took 3 bases from V and 0 from J; bases not matched to a gene: 7. CDR3 length: 16 residues. CDR3 in amino acids: CASSFALAGLSYEQYF. The DNA of the CDR3 is TGTGCCAGCAGTTTCGCCCTAGCGGGCCTCTCCTACGAGCAGTACTTC. The whole variable domain, filled in from reference TRBV28 and TRBJ2-7, reads DVKVTQSSRYLVKRTGEKVFLECVQDMDHENMFWYRQDPGLGLRLIYFSYDVKMKEKGDIPEGYSVSREKKERFSLILESASTNQTSMYLCASSFALAGLSYEQYFGPGTRLTVT.

J is TRBJ2-1 and V is TRBV3-1 (or the pseudogene TRBV3-2); 9 bases line up with TRBD1. The CDR3 length is 17 residues. Germline lookup yields CDR1 LGHDT and CDR2 YNNKEL (reference sequence). The V segment lost 0 bases and the J segment 9 bases; nucleotides outside the gene matches: 12. The CDR3 loop reads CASSQDIGGTGSVEQFF. The CDR3 bases are TGTGCCAGCAGCCAAGATATCGGGGGGACAGGGTCGGTTGAGCAGTTCTTC.

The sample holds one count of this clone. V usage is TRBV28 and J usage is TRBJ2-1, with a possible D match to TRBD1 (5 bases). Trimming removed 4 bases at V and 7 bases at J, with 14 bases between. Germline CDR1 and CDR2: MDHEN and SYDVKM. The CDR3 is made up of 14 amino acids. Written as DNA, the CDR3 is TGTGCCAGCAGTTCCTGGGGCAGACCAAATGAGCAGTTCTTC. Translation gives CASSSWGRPNEQFF. Drawing the rest from reference TRBV28 and TRBJ2-1, the complete variable domain is DVKVTQSSRYLVKRTGEKVFLECVQDMDHENMFWYRQDPGLGLRLIYFSYDVKMKEKGDIPEGYSVSREKKERFSLILESASTNQTSMYLCASSSWGRPNEQFFGPGTRLTVL.

V and J are TRBV21-1 and TRBJ1-1. TRBV21-1 is annotated as a pseudogene. CDR3 size: 12 residues. CDR3 residues: CDGGSRNTEAFF. In DNA form, the CDR3 reads TGTGATGGAGGATCTAGGAACACTGAAGCTTTCTTT.

V gene TRBV2 combines with J gene TRBJ1-1, with TRBD1 as a possible D gene (5 bases). This CDR3 has 12 amino acids. Trimming shortened V by 9 bases and J by 2 bases, and 10 bases separated the two germline ends. Germline lookup yields CDR1 SNHLY and CDR2 FYNNEI. CDR3 loop: CARGRVNTEAFF. The DNA for the CDR3 is TGTGCCAGAGGCAGGGTAAACACTGAAGCTTTCTTT.

The chain employs TRBV19 and TRBJ1-1, with TRBD1 identical over 8 bases. The CDR3 runs to 14 residues. V shed 5 bases and J 9 bases; nucleotides not matched to a gene: 11. The germline V gene has CDR1 LNHDA and CDR2 SQIVND (reference sequence). CDR3 region: CASSLSGTGRQAFF. CDR3 nucleotide sequence: TGTGCCAGTAGTCTATCCGGGACAGGCCGTCAAGCTTTCTTT.

V and J are TRBV18 and TRBJ1-4; D is ambiguous. CDR1 is KGHSH and CDR2 is LQKENI in the germline V gene. V shed 3 bases and J shed 4 bases, with 24 bases lying between them. The CDR3 is made up of 19 amino acids. The CDR3 region is CASSPRPISSAVYNEKLFF. Written as DNA, the CDR3 is TGTGCCAGCTCACCGAGGCCCATTTCTTCGGCAGTGTATAATGAAAAACTGTTTTTT. Full variable domain (outside the CDR3, taken from reference TRBV18 and TRBJ1-4): NAGVMQNPRHLVRRRGQEARLRCSPMKGHSHVYWYRQLPEEGLKFMVYLQKENIIDESGMPKERFSAEFPKEGPSILRIQQVVRGDSAAYFCASSPRPISSAVYNEKLFFGSGTQLSVL.

In its sample, this clone was seen a few times. The gene calls are TRBV7-9 and TRBJ1-2; D gene unclear. CDR3 length: 13 residues. The ends were cut back, 2 bases at V and 4 bases at J, with 8 bases in the middle. The germline V gene encodes CDR1 SEHNR and CDR2 FQNEAQ (reference sequence). CDR3 in amino acids: CASSLMTGYGYTF. CDR3 sequence (DNA): TGTGCCAGCAGCTTAATGACGGGCTATGGCTACACCTTC. Combining the CDR3 with reference TRBV7-9 and TRBJ1-2 gives the whole variable domain DTGVSQNPRHKITKRGQNVTFRCDPISEHNRLYWYRQTLGQGPEFLTYFQNEAQLEKSRLLSDRFSAERPKGSFSTLEIQRTEQGDSAMYLCASSLMTGYGYTFGSGTRLTVV.

The chain uses TRBV9 and TRBJ1-6, with D possibly matching TRBD1 (6 bases). Trimming left V 4 bases short and J 5 bases short, with 13 bases between. The CDR3 contains 15 residues. CDR1 SGDLS and CDR2 YYNGEE come from the germline V gene. CDR3: CASSTLDSNNSPLHF. For the CDR3, the DNA is TGTGCCAGCAGCACCCTGGACAGCAATAATTCACCCCTCCACTTT.

The chain combines TRBV11-2 with TRBJ2-1; no reliable D call. Germline CDR1 reads SGHAT; CDR2 reads FQNNGV. This CDR3 is built from 15 residues. V gave up 1 base and J gave up 6 bases, with 13 bases separating them. Here the CDR3 DNA reads TGTGCCAGCAGCTTAGTCATACCTACGGGCAATGAGCAGTTCTTC. Translation gives CASSLVIPTGNEQFF. The full variable domain, rest sourced from reference TRBV11-2 and TRBJ2-1, is EAGVAQSPRYKIIEKRQSVAFWCNPISGHATLYWYQQILGQGPKLLIQFQNNGVVDDSQLPKDRFSAERLKGVDSTLKIQPAKLEDSAVYLCASSLVIPTGNEQFFGPGTRLTVL.

The V gene is TRBV19, the J gene TRBJ1-2, with 7 bases matching TRBD1. This CDR3 has 15 amino acids. From germline, CDR1 is LNHDA and CDR2 SQIVND (reference sequence). V lost 5 bases, J lost 6 bases, and 12 bases stayed unmatched. The chain's CDR3 is CASSQRQGSLDGYTF. The DNA for the CDR3 is TGTGCCAGTAGTCAAAGACAGGGATCATTGGATGGCTACACCTTC. The complete variable domain, with remaining parts taken from reference TRBV19 and TRBJ1-2, reads DGGITQSPKYLFRKEGQNVTLSCEQNLNHDAMYWYRQDPGQGLRLIYYSQIVNDFQKGDIAEGYSVSREKKESFPLTVTSAQKNPTAFYLCASSQRQGSLDGYTFGSGTRLTVV.

This chain links TRBV19 with TRBJ1-5; D is possibly TRBD1 (6 bases). The V end was cut by 6 bases, the J end by 3 bases, with 12 bases between. The germline CDR1 and CDR2 sequences are LNHDA and SQIVND (reference sequence). The CDR3 has 14 residues. CDR3 sequence: CASRLRDINQPQHF. Here the CDR3 DNA reads TGTGCCAGTAGACTTCGGGACATCAATCAGCCCCAGCATTTT.

CDR3 loop: CASSANPGQRGYGYTF. CDR3 DNA sequence: TGTGCCAGCTCAGCGAATCCGGGACAGAGGGGTTATGGCTACACCTTC. This chain links TRBV18 with TRBJ1-2; 7 positions match TRBD1. The CDR3 runs 16 residues. Germline CDR1 is KGHSH and CDR2 is LQKENI. Trimming removed 5 bases from V and 5 bases from J; junction bases left unmatched: 14.

V and J are TRBV3-1 (or the pseudogene TRBV3-2) and TRBJ2-5, with 7 nucleotides matching TRBD1. The CDR3 is made up of 18 amino acids. Germline trimming cut 4 bases from V and 3 bases from J; bases unmatched to any gene: 17. Looked up from germline, CDR1 is LGHDT and CDR2 is YNNKEL (reference sequence). This chain's CDR3 is CASSPRGRSRGLKETQYF. The CDR3 bases are TGTGCCAGCAGCCCAAGGGGACGAAGTAGGGGGCTAAAAGAGACCCAGTACTTC.

This sequence joins TRBV6-5 and TRBJ2-4, with TRBD2 identical over 9 bases. The CDR3 runs 15 residues. J was trimmed by 0 bases and V by 6 bases; bases with no gene match: 3. Germline CDR1 and CDR2: MNHEY and SVGAGI. CDR3 nucleotide sequence: TGTGCCAGCAGCCGGACTAGCGTAGCCAAAAACATTCAGTACTTC. It encodes CASSRTSVAKNIQYF.